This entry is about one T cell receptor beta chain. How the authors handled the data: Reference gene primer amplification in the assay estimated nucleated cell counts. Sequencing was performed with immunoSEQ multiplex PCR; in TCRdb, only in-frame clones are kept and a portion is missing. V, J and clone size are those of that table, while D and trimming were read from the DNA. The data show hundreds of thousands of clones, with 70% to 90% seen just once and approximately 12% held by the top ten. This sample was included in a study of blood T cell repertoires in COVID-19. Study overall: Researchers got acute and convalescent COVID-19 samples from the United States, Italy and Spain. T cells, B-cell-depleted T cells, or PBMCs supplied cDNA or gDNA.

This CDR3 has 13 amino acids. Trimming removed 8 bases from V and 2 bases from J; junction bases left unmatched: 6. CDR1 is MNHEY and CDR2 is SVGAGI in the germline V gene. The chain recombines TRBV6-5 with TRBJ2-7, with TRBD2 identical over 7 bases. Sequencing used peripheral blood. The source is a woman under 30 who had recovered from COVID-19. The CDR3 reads CASQVAGAYEQYF. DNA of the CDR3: TGTGCCAGCCAGGTGGCGGGAGCCTACGAGCAGTACTTC.